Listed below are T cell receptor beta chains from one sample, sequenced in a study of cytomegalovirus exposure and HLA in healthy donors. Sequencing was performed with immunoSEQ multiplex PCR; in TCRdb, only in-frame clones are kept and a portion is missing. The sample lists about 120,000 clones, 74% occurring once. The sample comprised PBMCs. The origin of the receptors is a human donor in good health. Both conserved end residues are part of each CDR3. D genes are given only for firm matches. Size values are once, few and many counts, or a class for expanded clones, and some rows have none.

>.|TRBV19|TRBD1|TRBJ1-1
TGTGCCAGTACCTTGGGACAGTACACTGAAGCTTTCTTT
CASTLGQYTEAFF
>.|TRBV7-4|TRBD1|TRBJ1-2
TGTGCCAGCAGCTTAAGGACATTACGGACAGGGAACTATGGCTACACCTTC
CASSLRTLRTGNYGYTF
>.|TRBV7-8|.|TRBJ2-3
TGTGCCAGCAGCTTAGCGGAGGGGTACTCTAGCACAGATACGCAGTATTTT
CASSLAEGYSSTDTQYF
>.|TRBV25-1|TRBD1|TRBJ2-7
TGTGCCAGCAGTGCGTACCGGGACAGACGCTACGAGCAGTACTTC
CASSAYRDRRYEQYF
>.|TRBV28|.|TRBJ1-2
TGTGCCAGCAGTGGGGGGTGGTGGGGGGGGACTAACTATGGCTACACCTTC
CASSGGWWGGTNYGYTF
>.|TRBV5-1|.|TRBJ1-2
TGCGCCAGCAGCTTGGAGAGTCTACAGGGTATTGGTGGCTACACCTTC
CASSLESLQGIGGYTF
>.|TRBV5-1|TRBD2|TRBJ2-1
TGCGCCAGCAGCTACGAACTAGCGGGAGATGAGCAGTTCTTC
CASSYELAGDEQFF
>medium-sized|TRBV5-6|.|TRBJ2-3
TGTGCCAGCAGCCGAAGAAAGAGACTAGGGAGAACAGATACGCAGTATTTT
CASSRRKRLGRTDTQYF
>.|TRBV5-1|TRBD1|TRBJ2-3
TGCGCCAGCAGTCCTGGACAGGGTCGGTCTAGCACAGATACGCAGTATTTT
CASSPGQGRSSTDTQYF
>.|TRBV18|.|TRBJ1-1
TGTGCCAGCTCACCAGGCCAGAACATGAACACTGAAGCTTTCTTT
CASSPGQNMNTEAFF
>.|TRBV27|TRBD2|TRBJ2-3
TGTGCCAGCAAGCACCCGGGACTAGCGGGGGGACTGGCAGATACGCAGTATTTT
CASKHPGLAGGLADTQYF
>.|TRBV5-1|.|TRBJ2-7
TGCGCCAGCAGCTTGGTAGCGGAGGCTAACGAGCAGTACTTC
CASSLVAEANEQYF
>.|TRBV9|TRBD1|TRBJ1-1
TGTGCCAGCGATACGGGACAGGGATTAAACACTGAAGCTTTCTTT
CASDTGQGLNTEAFF
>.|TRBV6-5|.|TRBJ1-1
TGTGCCAGCAGTTACTCCAGGGCTGGTGAAGCTTTCTTT
CASSYSRAGEAFF
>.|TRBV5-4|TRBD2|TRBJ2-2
TGTGCCAGCAGCCAGACTAGCGGGAGGTCCTCCGGGGAGCTGTTTTTT
CASSQTSGRSSGELFF
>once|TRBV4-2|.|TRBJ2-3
TGTGCCAGCAGCCAAGGATCCGGCGGTACAGATACGCAGTATTTT
CASSQGSGGTDTQYF
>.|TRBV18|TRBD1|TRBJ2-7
TGTGCCAGCTCACGAGGGGAGCCCGGGACAGGGCTCGAGCAGTACTTC
CASSRGEPGTGLEQYF
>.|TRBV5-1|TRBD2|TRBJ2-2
TGCGCCAGCAGCTTGGAGGGCGGGAGAATTTCCGGGGAGCTGTTTTTT
CASSLEGGRISGELFF
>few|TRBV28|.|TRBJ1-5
TGTGCCAGCAGTTTAGAAGGAGGGTGGAATAGCAATCAGCCCCAGCATTTT
CASSLEGGWNSNQPQHF
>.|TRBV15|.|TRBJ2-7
TGTGCCACCAGCAGTGATAGGGGCCCCTACGAGCAGTACTTC
CATSSDRGPYEQYF
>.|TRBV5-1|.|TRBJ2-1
TGCGCCAGCAGCTTTAGGAGGGACCCATACAATGAGCAGTTCTTC
CASSFRRDPYNEQFF
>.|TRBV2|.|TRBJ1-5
TGTGCCAGCAGCGCCGGTATATTTCAGCCCCAGCATTTT
CASSAGIFQPQHF
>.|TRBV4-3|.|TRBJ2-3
TGCGCCAGCAGCCAAGGGGACTTTAGCGGCTCGCCGGATACGCAGTATTTT
CASSQGDFSGSPDTQYF
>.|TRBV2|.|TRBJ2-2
TGTGCCACCCATAGCGGATATAACACCGGGGAGCTGTTTTTT
CATHSGYNTGELFF
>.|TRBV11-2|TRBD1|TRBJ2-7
TGTGCCAGCAGCGCGAGTTTGGACAGGGGGCAACCCTACGAGCAGTACTTC
CASSASLDRGQPYEQYF
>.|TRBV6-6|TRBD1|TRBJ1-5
TGTGCCAGCAGGACAGGGACGGTACAGGTTCCCCAGCATTTT
CASRTGTVQVPQHF
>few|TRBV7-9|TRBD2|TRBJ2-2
TGTGCCAGCAGCTTACTAGCGGACACCGGGGAGCTGTTTTTT
CASSLLADTGELFF
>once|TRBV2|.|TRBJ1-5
TGTGCCAGCCGTGGACAGACTCATAGCAATCAGCCCCAGCATTTT
CASRGQTHSNQPQHF
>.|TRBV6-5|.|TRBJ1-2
TGTGCCAGCAGCCAAATACCGGGCTATGGCTACACCTTC
CASSQIPGYGYTF
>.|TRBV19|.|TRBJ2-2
TGTGCCAGTAAGGAGAGCGCGAACACCGGGGAGCTGTTTTTT
CASKESANTGELFF
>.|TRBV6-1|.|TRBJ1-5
TGTGCCAGCAGTGCCCGGGAGCCTCAGCCCCAGCATTTT
CASSAREPQPQHF
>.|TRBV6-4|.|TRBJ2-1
TGTGCCAGCAGTGGGTCCGGGGGAAGGGCCTACAATGAGCAGTTCTTC
CASSGSGGRAYNEQFF
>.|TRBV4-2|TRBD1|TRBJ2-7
TGTGCCAGCAGCCCCCTGGACAGGGGCAACGAGCAGTACTTC
CASSPLDRGNEQYF
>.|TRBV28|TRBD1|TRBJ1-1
TGTGCCAGCAGTTTGACAGGGACCCTGAACACTGAAGCTTTCTTT
CASSLTGTLNTEAFF
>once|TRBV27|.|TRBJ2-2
TGTGCCAGCAGTCCTAGAGGGATGAACACCGGGGAGCTGTTTTTT
CASSPRGMNTGELFF
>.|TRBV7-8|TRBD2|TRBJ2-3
TGTGCCAGCAGCTTAGCGCTAAGGGCTAGCGGGATCACAGATACGCAGTATTTT
CASSLALRASGITDTQYF
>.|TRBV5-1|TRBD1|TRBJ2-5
TGCGCCAGCAGCGGGGGACAGGGGGTTGAAGAGACCCAGTACTTC
CASSGGQGVEETQYF
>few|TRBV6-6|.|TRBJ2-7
TGTGCCAGCAGTTATCAGGGCGAGCAGTACTTC
CASSYQGEQYF
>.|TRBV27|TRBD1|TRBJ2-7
TGTGCCAGCAGTTTCAGACAGGGGCCCTACGAGCAGTACTTC
CASSFRQGPYEQYF
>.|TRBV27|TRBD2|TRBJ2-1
TGTGCCAGCAGTTTTTTAACTAGCGGGAGGGCCGGCCGAGAGCAGTTCTTC
CASSFLTSGRAGREQFF
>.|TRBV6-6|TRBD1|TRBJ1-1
TGTGCCAGCAGTCAAACAGGGGGCAAGGGCACTGAAGCTTTCTTT
CASSQTGGKGTEAFF
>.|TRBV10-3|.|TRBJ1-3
TGTGCCATCAGCCCCGCAGGGATAGGAAACACCATATATTTT
CAISPAGIGNTIYF
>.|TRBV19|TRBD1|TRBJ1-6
TGTGCCAGTAGTTATAGGACAGGGGGCGATTCACCCCTCCACTTT
CASSYRTGGDSPLHF
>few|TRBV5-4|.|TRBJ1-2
TGTGCCAGCAGCTTGGGGGCAGGGGTCGGCTACACCTTC
CASSLGAGVGYTF